Following are 20 T cell receptor beta chains from one sample sequenced in a study of shared clonotypes between healthy human individuals. The table came from immunoSEQ multiplex PCR; TCRdb's copy has only in-frame clones and leaves some out. The profile covers about 1.1 million clones, with around 78% appearing a single time and roughly 0.61% taken by the ten largest. The sample consisted of memory CD4+ T cells from PBMCs. Subset of the sample: CD45RA-negative fraction. Receptor source: a man between 18 and 35 years old in good health. Some clones in this sample may be carry-over from other donors' samples.

The chain has TRBV9 and TRBJ2-1; D uncertain. There are 11 residues in the CDR3. The ends were cut back, 0 bases at V and 9 bases at J, with 4 bases in the middle. Germline V gene sequence: CDR1 SGDLS, CDR2 YYNGEE. This CDR3 reads CASSVESEQFF. DNA of the CDR3: TGTGCCAGCAGCGTAGAAAGTGAGCAGTTCTTC.

Here the CDR3 reads CASSLANREQYF. For the CDR3, the DNA is TGTGCCAGCAGCTTAGCAAACCGCGAGCAGTACTTC. The chain joins TRBV11-3 to TRBJ2-7, with D unresolved. CDR3 size: 12 residues. Germline CDR1 and CDR2: SGHNT and YENEEA. Trimming left V 1 base short and J 6 bases short, with 7 bases between.

J is TRBJ1-1 and V is TRBV7-2, with 7 bases aligning to TRBD1. Germline CDR1 and CDR2: SGHTA and FQGNSA. The J segment lost 1 base and the V segment lost 5 bases, leaving 4 bases of the junction unmatched. The CDR3 has 14 amino acids. DNA for the CDR3: TGTGCCAGCAGCATGCGGACAGGGAACACTGAAGCTTTCTTT. It codes for CASSMRTGNTEAFF.

V and J are TRBV7-3 and TRBJ2-2, with D tentatively TRBD2 (6 bases). Germline CDR1 and CDR2: SGHTA and FQGTGA. CDR3 length equals 13 residues. Trimming shortened V by 5 bases and J by 7 bases, and 11 bases separated the two germline ends. The CDR3 nucleotides are TGTGCCAGCAGCCCCCCGGAGGGCGGGGAGCTGTTTTTT. This sequence encodes CASSPPEGGELFF. The full variable domain, completed using reference TRBV7-3 and TRBJ2-2, is GAGVSQTPSNKVTEKGKYVELRCDPISGHTALYWYRQSLGQGPEFLIYFQGTGAADDSGLPNDRFFAVRPEGSVSTLKIQRTERGDSAVYLCASSPPEGGELFFGEGSRLTVL.

The chain is built from TRBV7-2 and TRBJ2-5; tentative D call: TRBD1 (6 bases). V lost 1 base and J lost 13, with 13 bases in between. This CDR3 is built from 12 residues. From germline, CDR1 is SGHTA and CDR2 FQGNSA. CDR3 in amino acids: CASSLEKGDRYF. In nucleotides, the CDR3 is TGTGCCAGCAGCTTAGAGAAGGGGGATCGGTACTTC.

The J gene is TRBJ1-1, the V gene TRBV6-4; D not resolved. The V gene lost 3 bases and the J gene lost 2 bases, with 13 bases spanning the gap. This CDR3 has 15 amino acids. The V gene's germline CDR1 is MRHNA and CDR2 SNTAGT. The CDR3 DNA reads TGTGCCAGCAGTGATCGAGGGAGGGATAACACTGAAGCTTTCTTT. Amino acids: CASSDRGRDNTEAFF.

V usage is TRBV4-2 and J usage is TRBJ2-1, with 9 bases fitting TRBD2. Trimming removed 1 base from V and 5 bases from J; junction bases left unmatched: 21. The CDR3 is 21 amino acids. Germline V gene lookup returns CDR1 LGHNA and CDR2 YNFKEQ. The CDR3 spells CASSQVGWGIRREGMNNEQFF. The CDR3 coding sequence is TGTGCCAGCAGCCAAGTAGGTTGGGGAATTAGGCGGGAGGGAATGAACAATGAGCAGTTCTTC.

This clone was found once. This chain connects TRBV5-1 to TRBJ2-3; D is unresolved. The length of the CDR3 is 15 residues. Germline-derived CDR1 and CDR2 are SGHRS and YFSETQ. Deletions cut 0 bases from V and 2 bases from J, with 10 bases between. The chain's CDR3 is CASSLALGITDTQYF. The DNA of the CDR3 is TGCGCCAGCAGCTTGGCGCTGGGGATCACAGATACGCAGTATTTT. Supplemented by reference TRBV5-1 and TRBJ2-3, the full variable domain reads KAGVTQTPRYLIKTRGQQVTLSCSPISGHRSVSWYQQTPGQGLQFLFEYFSETQRNKGNFPGRFSGRQFSNSRSEMNVSTLELGDSALYLCASSLALGITDTQYFGPGTRLTVL.

This chain connects TRBV9 to TRBJ2-5; D is tentatively TRBD1 or TRBD2 (5 bases each). Trimming removed 5 bases from V and 1 base from J, with 15 bases in between. Germline V gene sequence: CDR1 SGDLS, CDR2 YYNGEE. The CDR3 contains 15 residues. CDR3 in amino acids: CASRRSGRGQETQYF. CDR3 sequence (DNA): TGTGCCAGCAGGAGGTCGGGACGGGGCCAAGAGACCCAGTACTTC.

This clone was found a few times. This chain joins TRBV2 and TRBJ2-1; 7 bases align to TRBD2. Germline V gene sequence: CDR1 SNHLY, CDR2 FYNNEI. This CDR3 contains 15 residues. The trim removed 7 bases at V and 8 bases at J, leaving 14 bases unmatched. CDR3 sequence reads: CASMEVSTSNDEQFF. The CDR3 nucleotides are TGTGCCAGCATGGAGGTCTCGACTAGCAACGATGAGCAGTTCTTC. Supplemented by reference TRBV2 and TRBJ2-1, the full variable domain reads EPEVTQTPSHQVTQMGQEVILRCVPISNHLYFYWYRQILGQKVEFLVSFYNNEISEKSEIFDDQFSVERPDGSNFTLKIRSTKLEDSAMYFCASMEVSTSNDEQFFGPGTRLTVL.

The genes are TRBV7-3 and TRBJ2-3, with D possibly matching TRBD1 (5 bases). The V and J ends lost 5 bases and 2 bases respectively, with 14 bases between them. The germline gives CDR1 SGHTA, CDR2 FQGTGA. This CDR3 has 15 residues. The CDR3 DNA sequence: TGTGCCAGCAGCCCTCTCCAGGGCCCCACAGATACGCAGTATTTT. Translation gives CASSPLQGPTDTQYF.

The chain joins TRBV7-9 to TRBJ2-1, with a tentative D call TRBD1 (5 bases). CDR3 length: 15 residues. Deletions cut 4 bases from V and 6 bases from J, with 16 bases between. Looked up from germline, CDR1 is SEHNR and CDR2 is FQNEAQ (reference sequence). The CDR3 region is CASSSKTPQVNEQFF. CDR3 sequence (DNA): TGTGCCAGCAGCTCCAAGACACCACAGGTCAATGAGCAGTTCTTC.

V gene TRBV29-1 combines with J gene TRBJ2-3, with TRBD2 identical over 8 bases. The J segment lost 2 bases and the V segment lost 3 bases, leaving 7 bases of the junction unmatched. CDR3 length: 15 residues. Germline CDR1 reads SQVTM; CDR2 reads ANQGSEA. The CDR3 region has the DNA TGCAGCGTTGAGGGGTTAGCGGGACCCACAGATACGCAGTATTTT. It translates to CSVEGLAGPTDTQYF.

This clone was detected a few times. The V and J genes are TRBV9 and TRBJ1-1; 8 bases line up with TRBD1. The V segment lost 3 bases and the J segment 4 bases; nucleotides outside the gene matches: 2. Germline-derived CDR1 and CDR2 are SGDLS and YYNGEE. There are 13 residues in the CDR3. The CDR3 loop reads CASSDGQGTEAFF. The CDR3 DNA sequence: TGTGCCAGCAGCGACGGACAGGGCACTGAAGCTTTCTTT.

This clone has more than one count but fewer than ten. Other DNA sequences from this sample encode an identical CDR3 as well. This rearrangement joins TRBV5-1 to TRBJ2-2; 11 bases match TRBD2. J was trimmed by 7 bases and V by 1 base; bases with no gene match: 3. The CDR3 has 15 residues. Germline loops: CDR1 SGHRS, CDR2 YFSETQ. The CDR3 sequence is CASSLTSGSGGELFF. The CDR3 region has the DNA TGCGCCAGCAGCTTGACTAGCGGGAGTGGCGGGGAGCTGTTTTTT.

In this sample, this clone turned up once. At one boundary the junction diverges from the germline segment, which might be a read error. This chain uses TRBV29-1 with TRBJ2-2; D is perhaps TRBD2 (6 bases). Germline CDR1 reads SQVTM; CDR2 reads ANQGSEA. This CDR3 spans 13 amino acids. DNA of the CDR3: TGCAGCGCAGACCAGGGAGGTACCGGGGAGCCGTTTTTT. This encodes CSADQGGTGEPFF.

The gene calls are TRBV5-1 and TRBJ1-2; D not resolved. The V gene lost 5 bases and the J gene lost 2 bases, with 13 bases spanning the gap. This CDR3 comprises 14 residues. Per the germline V gene, CDR1 is SGHRS and CDR2 is YFSETQ. CDR3 DNA sequence: TGCGCCAGCAGGCTGGTCCGAGGGAACTATGGCTACACCTTC. Translated: CASRLVRGNYGYTF.

This clone was found many times. The V gene is TRBV14, the J gene TRBJ2-1; D unresolved. The length of the CDR3 is 17 residues. Per the germline V gene, CDR1 is SGHDN and CDR2 is FVKESK. V dropped 3 bases and J dropped 6 bases, with 21 bases sitting between them. CDR3 sequence reads: CASSQKEGWLGGNEQFF. DNA for the CDR3: TGTGCCAGCAGCCAGAAGGAAGGCTGGTTGGGTGGCAATGAGCAGTTCTTC.

This clone showed up just once. This chain links TRBV5-1 with TRBJ2-5; D tentatively reads TRBD1 or TRBD2 (6 bases each). Trimming cost V 3 bases and J 5 bases, with 11 bases left between them. Germline lookup yields CDR1 SGHRS and CDR2 YFSETQ. The CDR3 extends over 13 amino acids. The CDR3 is CASSWGAAETQYF. The CDR3, as DNA: TGCGCCAGCAGCTGGGGGGCGGCTGAGACCCAGTACTTC.

This clone was counted a single time. The gene calls are TRBV7-8 and TRBJ2-7, with TRBD2 as a possible D gene (5 bases). This CDR3 comprises 13 residues. CDR1 is SGHVS and CDR2 is FQNEAQ in the germline V gene. V lost 3 bases, J lost 1 base, and 7 bases lay in between. The CDR3 nucleotides read TGTGCCAGCAGCTTGGAGGAATCCTACGAGCAGTACTTC. Translation gives CASSLEESYEQYF.